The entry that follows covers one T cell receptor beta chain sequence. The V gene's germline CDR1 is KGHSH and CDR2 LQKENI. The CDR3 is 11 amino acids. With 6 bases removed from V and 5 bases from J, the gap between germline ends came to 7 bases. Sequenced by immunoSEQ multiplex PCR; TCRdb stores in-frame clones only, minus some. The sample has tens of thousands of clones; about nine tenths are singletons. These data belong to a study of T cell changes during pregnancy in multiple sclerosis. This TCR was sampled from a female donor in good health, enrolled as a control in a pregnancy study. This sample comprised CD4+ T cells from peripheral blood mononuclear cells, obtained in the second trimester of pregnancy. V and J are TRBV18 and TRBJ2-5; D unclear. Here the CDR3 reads CASSPQETQYF. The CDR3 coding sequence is TGTGCCAGCTCTCCCCAGGAGACCCAGTACTTC. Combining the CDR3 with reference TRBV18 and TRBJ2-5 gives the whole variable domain NAGVMQNPRHLVRRRGQEARLRCSPMKGHSHVYWYRQLPEEGLKFMVYLQKENIIDESGMPKERFSAEFPKEGPSILRIQQVVRGDSAAYFCASSPQETQYFGPGTRLLVL.